One and the same sample provided the 12 T cell receptor beta chains below, sequenced in a study of shared clonotypes between healthy human individuals. Only in-frame clones appear in the TCRdb table, and some are missing; sequencing was by immunoSEQ multiplex PCR. The sample carries 550,000 to 700,000 clones, about 80% recorded once. The sequencing input was memory CD4+ T cells sorted from blood. Subset meaning: CD45RA-negative fraction. Every receptor here comes from a woman aged 30 to 39 in good health.

J is TRBJ1-1 and V is TRBV2; D not resolved. This CDR3 is 14 amino acids long. Trimming took 2 bases from V and 1 from J, leaving 8 bases between them. Germline-derived CDR1 and CDR2 are SNHLY and FYNNEI. The CDR3 coding sequence is TGTGCCAGCAGTGAAACAGAAGCGAACACTGAAGCTTTCTTT. It yields the protein CASSETEANTEAFF.

The chain uses TRBV7-9 and TRBJ1-5; D may be TRBD1 (6 bases). Germline V CDR1 and CDR2: SEHNR, FQNEAQ (reference sequence). Between the trimmed V and J ends, which lost 5 bases and 7 bases, there was a span of 12 bases. The CDR3 has 13 residues. CDR3 loop: CASSEGGWQPQHF. The CDR3 DNA sequence: TGTGCCAGCAGCGAGGGGGGGTGGCAGCCCCAGCATTTT.

This rearrangement joins TRBV5-6 to TRBJ1-3; D remains ambiguous. Germline assignment: CDR1 SGHDT and CDR2 YYEEEE. This CDR3 has 15 amino acids. V was shortened by 0 bases and J by 0 bases, with 7 bases between the two germline ends. The CDR3 sequence is CASSLVGNSGNTIYF. CDR3 coding DNA: TGTGCCAGCAGCTTGGTTGGGAACTCTGGAAACACCATATATTTT.

This clone appeared a few times. The chain uses TRBV11-2 and TRBJ2-1; D perhaps matches TRBD2 (5 bases). This CDR3 has 16 residues. Germline assignment: CDR1 SGHAT and CDR2 FQNNGV. The V and J ends lost 1 base and 5 bases respectively, with 15 bases between them. CDR3 residues: CASSLVFRDGNNEQFF. CDR3 DNA: TGTGCCAGCAGCTTAGTATTTCGCGACGGGAACAATGAGCAGTTCTTC.

As concerns this clone: This same CDR3 is encoded by further DNA sequences in the sample. The V and J genes are TRBV2 and TRBJ2-3; weak D call: TRBD2 (5 bases). Trimming cost V 7 bases and J 2 bases, with 16 bases left between them. Germline V lookup: CDR1 SNHLY, CDR2 FYNNEI. This CDR3 region has 15 residues. The CDR3 DNA sequence: TGTGCCAGCACCCTCTTAGCTAGCCTCACAGATACGCAGTATTTT. Translation: CASTLLASLTDTQYF.

This rearrangement joins TRBV6-5 to TRBJ1-4; D is undetermined. The CDR3 contains 13 residues. The germline CDR1 and CDR2 sequences are MNHEY and SVGAGI. Trimming stripped 8 bases from V and 0 bases from J, with 7 bases between. In DNA form, the CDR3 reads TGTGCCAGCCGTAGAGCAACTAATGAAAAACTGTTTTTT. Translation: CASRRATNEKLFF.

This clone has more than one count but fewer than ten. V usage is TRBV5-4 and J usage is TRBJ2-1, with 13 bases identical to TRBD2. The CDR3 runs 15 residues. Germline lookup yields CDR1 SGHNT and CDR2 YYREEE (reference sequence). J lost 10 bases, V lost 4 bases, and 8 bases had no gene match. The CDR3 spells CASSHLLAGGREQFF. CDR3 coding DNA: TGTGCCAGCAGCCACTTACTAGCGGGAGGGCGAGAGCAGTTCTTC. The complete variable domain, with remaining parts taken from reference TRBV5-4 and TRBJ2-1, reads ETGVTQSPTHLIKTRGQQVTLRCSSQSGHNTVSWYQQALGQGPQFIFQYYREEENGRGNFPPRFSGLQFPNYSSELNVNALELDDSALYLCASSHLLAGGREQFFGPGTRLTVL.

V and J are TRBV5-6 and TRBJ2-2; D gene ambiguous. From germline, CDR1 is SGHDT and CDR2 YYEEEE. This CDR3 region has 15 residues. Deletions cut 0 bases from V and 4 bases from J, with 10 bases between. Here the CDR3 DNA reads TGTGCCAGCAGCTTGGTTCAGCGCTTCACCGGGGAGCTGTTTTTT. This gives the protein CASSLVQRFTGELFF.

This clone came up a few times. The DNA for the CDR3 is TGTGCCAGCAACCCGGACAGGTCAAACTATGGCTACACCTTC. It encodes CASNPDRSNYGYTF. The V call is TRBV6-6, the J call TRBJ1-2, with 7 bases fitting TRBD1. Unmatched junction bases numbered 7, after V lost 7 bases and J lost 2 bases. This CDR3 has 14 amino acids. Germline V gene data show CDR1 as MNHNY and CDR2 as SVGAGI (reference sequence).

The rearrangement links TRBV28 to TRBJ2-5; D is possibly TRBD2 (6 bases). The V end was cut by 5 bases, the J end by 5 bases, with 12 bases between. Looked up from germline, CDR1 is MDHEN and CDR2 is SYDVKM. The CDR3 runs 13 residues. The CDR3 is CASSAGSRETQYF. CDR3 DNA: TGTGCCAGCAGTGCCGGGAGCAGGGAGACCCAGTACTTC.

The rearrangement uses TRBV30 and TRBJ2-7, with TRBD2 identical over 8 bases. CDR3 length: 14 residues. The germline V gene encodes CDR1 GTSNPN and CDR2 SVGIG (reference sequence). The V and J ends lost 4 bases and 4 bases, in that order; junction bases with no gene match: 9. The CDR3 DNA is TGTGCCTGGAATAAGGGACTAGATCCTTACGAGCAGTACTTC. This codes for CAWNKGLDPYEQYF.

This chain uses TRBV29-1 with TRBJ1-3, with unresolved D. V lost 4 bases and J 0 bases, leaving 10 bases between the germline ends. Germline values: CDR1 SQVTM, CDR2 ANQGSEA. The CDR3 is made up of 14 amino acids. Here the CDR3 reads CSVAAGGSGNTIYF. In DNA form, the CDR3 reads TGCAGCGTTGCGGCAGGAGGCTCTGGAAACACCATATATTTT.